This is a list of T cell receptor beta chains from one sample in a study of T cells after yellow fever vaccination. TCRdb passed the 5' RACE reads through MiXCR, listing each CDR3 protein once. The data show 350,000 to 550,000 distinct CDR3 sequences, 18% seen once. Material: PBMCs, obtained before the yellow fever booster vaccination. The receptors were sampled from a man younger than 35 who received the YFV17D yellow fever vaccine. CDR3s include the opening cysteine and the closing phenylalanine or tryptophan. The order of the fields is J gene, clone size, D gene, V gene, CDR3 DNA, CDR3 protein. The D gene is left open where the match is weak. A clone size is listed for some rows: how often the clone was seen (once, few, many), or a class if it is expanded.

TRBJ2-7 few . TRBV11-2 TGTGCCAGCAGCTTAGGTTCGGGGAATGCCTACGAGCAGTACTTC CASSLGSGNAYEQYF
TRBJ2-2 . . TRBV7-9 TGTGCCAGCAGGACAGGTGCCGGGGAGCTGTTTTTT CASRTGAGELFF
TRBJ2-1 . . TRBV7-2 TGTGCCAGCAGCTTAGCTATACAGCTGGCGGGCAATGAGCAGTTCTTC CASSLAIQLAGNEQFF
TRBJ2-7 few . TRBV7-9 TGTGCCAGCAGCATTGGACAGCTGGACGTCTACGAGCAGTACTTC CASSIGQLDVYEQYF
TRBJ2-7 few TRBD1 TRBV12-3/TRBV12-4 TGTGCCAGCAGTAGAACCGGGACAGGGAGCGAGCAGTACTTC CASSRTGTGSEQYF
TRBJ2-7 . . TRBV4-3 TGCGCCAGCAGCCAAGCCCAGGGGGGATCCTACGAGCAGTACTTC CASSQAQGGSYEQYF
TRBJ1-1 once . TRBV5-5 TGTGCCAGCAGCTTTCAGGGGACCAGTGAAGCTTTCTTT CASSFQGTSEAFF
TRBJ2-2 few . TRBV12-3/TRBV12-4 TGTGCCAGCAGGACACCCCTATCCAGGGACACCGGGGAGCTGTTTTTT CASRTPLSRDTGELFF
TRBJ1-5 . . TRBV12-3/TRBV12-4 TGTGCCAGCACCTGGGGATACTTCGACCAGCCCCAGCATTTT CASTWGYFDQPQHF
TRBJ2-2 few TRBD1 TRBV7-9 TGTGCCAGCAGCCCCCGGGACAGGGGCTTGAACACCGGGGAGCTGTTTTTT CASSPRDRGLNTGELFF
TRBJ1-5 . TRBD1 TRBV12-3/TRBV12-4 TGTGCCAGTCAATCTGGACAGGGACATCAGCCCCAGCATTTT CASQSGQGHQPQHF
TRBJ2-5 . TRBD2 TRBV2 TGTGCCAGCAGTACCCCCGGGGGGAGGGTGGAGACCCAGTACTTC CASSTPGGRVETQYF
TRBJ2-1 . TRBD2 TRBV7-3 TGTGCCAGCAGCTTCGGCGGGGGGGCATTTGAGCAGTTCTTC CASSFGGGAFEQFF
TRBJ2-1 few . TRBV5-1 TGCGCCAGCAGCCCGGGGGGCCCCAATGAGCAGTTCTTC CASSPGGPNEQFF
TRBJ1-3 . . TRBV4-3 TGCGCCAGCAGCCAAGAAGCGGGGTTCGCTGGAAACACCATATATTTT CASSQEAGFAGNTIYF
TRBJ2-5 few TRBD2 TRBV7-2 TGTGCCAGCAGCTTAGGTCCCGGGGGGGGTGTGCAAGAGACCCAGTACTTC CASSLGPGGGVQETQYF
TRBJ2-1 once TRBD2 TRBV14 TGTGCCAGCAGCCCCGATAGCGGGTCGAGCAATGAGCAGTTCTTC CASSPDSGSSNEQFF
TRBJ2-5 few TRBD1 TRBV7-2 TGTGCCAGCAACAGGGGGTACCAAGAGACCCAGTACTTC CASNRGYQETQYF
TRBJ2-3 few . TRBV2 TGTGCCAGCGTTTTTGGTAGCGTCGCAGATACGCAGTATTTT CASVFGSVADTQYF
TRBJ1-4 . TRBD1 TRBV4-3 TGCGCCAGCAGCTCGGGGACAGAAGAAAAACTGTTTTTT CASSSGTEEKLFF
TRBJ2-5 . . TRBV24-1 TGTGCCACCAGTGATTCGGACCCTGGAGAGACCCAGTACTTC CATSDSDPGETQYF
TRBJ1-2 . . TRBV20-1 TGCAGTGCTAATTTCGACAGAAACTATGGCTACACCTTC CSANFDRNYGYTF
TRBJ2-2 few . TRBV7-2 TGTGCCAGCAGCCCCCCGAGGGGACACCGCACCGGGGAGCTGTTTTTT CASSPPRGHRTGELFF
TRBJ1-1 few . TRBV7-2 TGTGCCAGCAGCTTGGGCAGGGCGGGGAACACTGAAGCTTTCTTT CASSLGRAGNTEAFF
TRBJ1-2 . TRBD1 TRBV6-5 TGTGCCAGCAGTGTGACAGGGGCCTTCTATGGCTACACCTTC CASSVTGAFYGYTF
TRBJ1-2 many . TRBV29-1 TGCAGCGTTGAGAGGGAGAATGGCTACACCTTC CSVERENGYTF
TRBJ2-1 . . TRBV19 TGTGCCAGTAGTATAGATTTTGCCCGTCCAGGGCACAATGAGCAGTTCTTC CASSIDFARPGHNEQFF
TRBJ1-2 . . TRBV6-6 TGTGCCAGCAGTTACTCGGCAGGGGTAAACTATGGCTACACCTTC CASSYSAGVNYGYTF
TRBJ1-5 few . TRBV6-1 TGTGCCAGCAGTGGCCAGGGATATAGCAATCAGCCCCAGCATTTT CASSGQGYSNQPQHF
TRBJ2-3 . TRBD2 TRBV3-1 TGTGCCAGTAGCCGCGGGGGGGCCGTAGATACGCAGTATTTT CASSRGGAVDTQYF
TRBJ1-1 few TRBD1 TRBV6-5 TGTGCCAGCAGTTACTCAACTACAGGGGGAGGAACTGAAGCTTTCTTT CASSYSTTGGGTEAFF
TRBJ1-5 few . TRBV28 TGTGCCAGCACCCCCGGGGGAGGGGAGGCCTTGAGAGGCAATCAGCCCCAGCATTTT CASTPGGGEALRGNQPQHF
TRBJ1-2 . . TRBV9 TGTGCCAGCAGCGTAGCGCAGGGGAAAGAGGGCTACACCTTC CASSVAQGKEGYTF
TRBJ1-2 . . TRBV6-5 TGTGCCAGCAGTTACGGCGCAGCCGTTAATGGCTACACCTTC CASSYGAAVNGYTF
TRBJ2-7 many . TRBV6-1 TGTGCCAGCAGTGAAGAGTTCCGGGGGAAGCAGTACTTC CASSEEFRGKQYF
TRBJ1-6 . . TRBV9 TGTGCCAGCAGCGGGACGGAAATCTCCTATAATTCACCCCTCCACTTT CASSGTEISYNSPLHF
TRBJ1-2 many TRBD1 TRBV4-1 TGCGCCAGCAGCCAAGAAGAGACAGGGACCTATGGCTACACCTTC CASSQEETGTYGYTF
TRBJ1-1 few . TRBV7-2 TGTGCCAGCAGCATAGCGTCTAATGAAGCTTTCTTT CASSIASNEAFF
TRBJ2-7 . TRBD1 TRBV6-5 TGTGCCAGCAGTTCGACAGGGGGTGGAGTCCACGAGCAGTACTTC CASSSTGGGVHEQYF
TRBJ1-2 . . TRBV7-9 TGTGCCAGCAGCCTGAGAGACACCCTCGTTGGCTATGGCTACACCTTC CASSLRDTLVGYGYTF